A selection of T cell receptor beta chains follows, all from one sample in a study of identical twins. TCRdb recomputed calls from the 5' RACE reads with MiXCR, one row per CDR3 protein. The sample contains 700,000 or so distinct CDR3 sequences, roughly 8% of which appear only once. The data also belong to a second study, concerning yellow fever vaccine responses in identical twins.

The specimen sequenced was PBMCs. These receptors were collected from a woman aged 18 to 35 in good health. Both conserved end residues are part of each CDR3. The D gene is left open where the match is weak. A row's size may be missing; if present it is once, few, many or a size class.

v_gene: TRBV4-3
abundance: many
d_gene: TRBD1
j_gene: TRBJ2-7
CDR3aa: CASSHGQGAYEQYF
CDR3nt: TGCGCCAGCAGCCATGGACAGGGGGCCTACGAGCAGTACTTC

v_gene: TRBV5-6
abundance: few
d_gene: TRBD2
j_gene: TRBJ2-1
CDR3aa: CASSIGLAGANEQFF
CDR3nt: TGTGCCAGCAGCATTGGACTAGCGGGGGCCAATGAGCAGTTCTTC

v_gene: TRBV30
abundance: .
d_gene: .
j_gene: TRBJ2-3
CDR3aa: CAWRSRGATDTQYF
CDR3nt: TGTGCCTGGAGGTCCCGGGGGGCCACAGATACGCAGTATTTT

v_gene: TRBV20-1
abundance: .
d_gene: TRBD1
j_gene: TRBJ2-7
CDR3aa: CSGLSGQGSYEQYF
CDR3nt: TGCAGTGGACTCTCGGGACAGGGTAGTTACGAGCAGTACTTC

v_gene: TRBV10-3
abundance: .
d_gene: TRBD2
j_gene: TRBJ2-7
CDR3aa: CAIRDYTWYEQYF
CDR3nt: TGTGCCATCCGGGACTACACTTGGTACGAGCAGTACTTC

v_gene: TRBV12-3/TRBV12-4
abundance: many
d_gene: .
j_gene: TRBJ2-3
CDR3aa: CASRERRFTDTQYF
CDR3nt: TGTGCCAGCAGAGAGAGGCGGTTCACAGATACGCAGTATTTT

v_gene: TRBV20-1
abundance: few
d_gene: .
j_gene: TRBJ2-7
CDR3aa: CSARDYNRADYEQYF
CDR3nt: TGCAGTGCTAGAGATTACAACCGAGCGGACTACGAGCAGTACTTC

v_gene: TRBV7-2
abundance: .
d_gene: .
j_gene: TRBJ2-6
CDR3aa: CASRGNSGANVLTF
CDR3nt: TGTGCCAGCAGAGGAAACTCTGGGGCCAACGTCCTGACTTTC

v_gene: TRBV7-6
abundance: .
d_gene: .
j_gene: TRBJ2-5
CDR3aa: CASSLGLMKTQYF
CDR3nt: TGTGCCAGCAGCTTAGGGCTTATGAAGACCCAGTACTTC

v_gene: TRBV6-5
abundance: many
d_gene: .
j_gene: TRBJ2-1
CDR3aa: CASSYSKRDNEQFF
CDR3nt: TGTGCCAGCAGTTACTCGAAGAGGGACAATGAGCAGTTCTTC

v_gene: TRBV10-3
abundance: few
d_gene: .
j_gene: TRBJ2-2
CDR3aa: CAISSRVTSGELFF
CDR3nt: TGTGCCATCAGTTCCAGGGTTACTTCCGGGGAGCTGTTTTTT

v_gene: TRBV7-2
abundance: .
d_gene: TRBD2
j_gene: TRBJ2-1
CDR3aa: CASSRFWASGSYEQFF
CDR3nt: TGTGCCAGCAGCCGGTTCTGGGCTAGCGGGAGCTATGAGCAGTTCTTC

v_gene: TRBV5-1
abundance: many
d_gene: TRBD2
j_gene: TRBJ2-1
CDR3aa: CASRRTSGGSYNEQFF
CDR3nt: TGCGCCAGCAGAAGAACTAGCGGGGGGTCATACAATGAGCAGTTCTTC

v_gene: TRBV18
abundance: few
d_gene: .
j_gene: TRBJ2-1
CDR3aa: CASSPPVGARYNEQFF
CDR3nt: TGTGCCAGCTCACCACCGGTGGGGGCCCGCTACAATGAGCAGTTCTTC

v_gene: TRBV20-1
abundance: .
d_gene: TRBD2
j_gene: TRBJ2-3
CDR3aa: CSEMAGGETDTQYF
CDR3nt: TGCAGTGAAATGGCGGGAGGGGAAACAGATACGCAGTATTTT

v_gene: TRBV29-1
abundance: many
d_gene: .
j_gene: TRBJ2-1
CDR3aa: CSVVLYNEQFF
CDR3nt: TGCAGCGTTGTCCTTTACAATGAGCAGTTCTTC

v_gene: TRBV4-3
abundance: many
d_gene: TRBD2
j_gene: TRBJ2-1
CDR3aa: CASSQAGGPDEQFF
CDR3nt: TGCGCCAGCAGCCAAGCGGGAGGGCCGGATGAGCAGTTCTTC

v_gene: TRBV5-1
abundance: few
d_gene: .
j_gene: TRBJ1-4
CDR3aa: CASSLEGTTNEKLFF
CDR3nt: TGCGCCAGCAGCTTGGAAGGGACAACTAATGAAAAACTGTTTTTT

v_gene: TRBV29-1
abundance: many
d_gene: TRBD1
j_gene: TRBJ2-3
CDR3aa: CSARDRSTDTQYF
CDR3nt: TGCAGCGCTAGGGACAGGAGCACAGATACGCAGTATTTT

v_gene: TRBV5-6
abundance: .
d_gene: TRBD1
j_gene: TRBJ1-1
CDR3aa: CASSLGDRGGEAFF
CDR3nt: TGTGCCAGCAGCCTGGGGGACAGGGGTGGTGAAGCTTTCTTT

v_gene: TRBV24-1
abundance: .
d_gene: .
j_gene: TRBJ2-5
CDR3aa: CATSDPWGETQYF
CDR3nt: TGTGCCACCAGTGATCCGTGGGGGGAGACCCAGTACTTC

v_gene: TRBV20-1
abundance: few
d_gene: TRBD1
j_gene: TRBJ2-3
CDR3aa: CSAQGYGTDTQYF
CDR3nt: TGCAGTGCACAGGGGTATGGCACAGATACGCAGTATTTT

v_gene: TRBV11-1
abundance: few
d_gene: TRBD2
j_gene: TRBJ2-1
CDR3aa: CASSLERAGGSYNEQFF
CDR3nt: TGTGCCAGCAGCTTAGAGCGAGCGGGAGGGTCGTACAATGAGCAGTTCTTC

v_gene: TRBV6-2/TRBV6-3
abundance: .
d_gene: .
j_gene: TRBJ2-1
CDR3aa: CASSPSDTYNEQFF
CDR3nt: TGTGCCAGCAGTCCCTCGGACACGTACAATGAGCAGTTCTTC

v_gene: TRBV7-9
abundance: many
d_gene: TRBD2
j_gene: TRBJ2-1
CDR3aa: CASSLQLAVYNEQFF
CDR3nt: TGTGCCAGCAGCTTACAACTAGCGGTCTACAATGAGCAGTTCTTC

v_gene: TRBV29-1
abundance: few
d_gene: TRBD1
j_gene: TRBJ2-5
CDR3aa: CSTGQGLETQYF
CDR3nt: TGCAGCACGGGACAGGGGTTAGAGACCCAGTACTTC

v_gene: TRBV5-1
abundance: few
d_gene: TRBD1
j_gene: TRBJ2-7
CDR3aa: CASSGSTGEVYEQYF
CDR3nt: TGCGCCAGCAGCGGGTCGACAGGGGAGGTATACGAGCAGTACTTC

v_gene: TRBV30
abundance: .
d_gene: TRBD1
j_gene: TRBJ2-2
CDR3aa: CASQGATGELFF
CDR3nt: TGTGCCTCACAGGGGGCCACCGGGGAGCTGTTTTTT

v_gene: TRBV5-1
abundance: few
d_gene: TRBD2
j_gene: TRBJ2-2
CDR3aa: CASSLDNSGTGELFF
CDR3nt: TGCGCCAGCAGCTTGGATAATAGCGGGACCGGGGAGCTGTTTTTT

v_gene: TRBV5-8
abundance: .
d_gene: .
j_gene: TRBJ2-7
CDR3aa: CASSDRQTYAQYF
CDR3nt: TGTGCCAGCAGCGACCGACAGACCTACGCGCAGTACTTC

v_gene: TRBV5-1
abundance: few
d_gene: TRBD1
j_gene: TRBJ2-3
CDR3aa: CASGETGGYSTDTQYF
CDR3nt: TGCGCCAGCGGAGAAACAGGGGGGTATTCCACAGATACGCAGTATTTT

v_gene: TRBV5-1
abundance: many
d_gene: TRBD1
j_gene: TRBJ2-5
CDR3aa: CASSLPGQGETQYF
CDR3nt: TGCGCCAGCAGCCTTCCGGGACAGGGAGAGACCCAGTACTTC